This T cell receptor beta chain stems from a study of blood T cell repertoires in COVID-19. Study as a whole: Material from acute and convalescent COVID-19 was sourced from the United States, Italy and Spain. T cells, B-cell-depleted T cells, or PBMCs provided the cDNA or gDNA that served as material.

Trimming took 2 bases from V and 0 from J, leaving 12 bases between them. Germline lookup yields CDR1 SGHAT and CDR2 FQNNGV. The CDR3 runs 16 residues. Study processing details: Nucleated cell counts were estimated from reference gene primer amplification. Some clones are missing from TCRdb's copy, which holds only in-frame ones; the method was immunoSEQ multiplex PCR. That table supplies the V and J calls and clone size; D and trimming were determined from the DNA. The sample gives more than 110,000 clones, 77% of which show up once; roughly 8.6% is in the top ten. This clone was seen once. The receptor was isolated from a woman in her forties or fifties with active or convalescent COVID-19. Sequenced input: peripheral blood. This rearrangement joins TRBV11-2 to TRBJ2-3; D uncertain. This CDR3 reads CASSLSRRTSTDTQYF. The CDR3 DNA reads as TGTGCCAGCAGCTTATCTAGGCGAACTAGCACAGATACGCAGTATTTT.